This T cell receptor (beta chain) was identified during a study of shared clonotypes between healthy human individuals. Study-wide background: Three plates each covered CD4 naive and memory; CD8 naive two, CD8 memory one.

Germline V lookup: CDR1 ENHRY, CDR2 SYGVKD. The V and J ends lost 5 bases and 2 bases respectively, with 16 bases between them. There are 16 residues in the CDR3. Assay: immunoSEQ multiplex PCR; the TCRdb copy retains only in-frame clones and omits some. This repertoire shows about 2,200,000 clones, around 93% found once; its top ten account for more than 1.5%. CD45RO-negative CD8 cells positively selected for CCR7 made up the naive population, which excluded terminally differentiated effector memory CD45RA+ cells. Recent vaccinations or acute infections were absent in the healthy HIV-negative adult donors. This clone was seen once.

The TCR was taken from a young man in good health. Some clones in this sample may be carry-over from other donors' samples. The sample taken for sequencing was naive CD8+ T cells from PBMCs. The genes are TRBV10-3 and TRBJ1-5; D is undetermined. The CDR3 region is CAISSQAGVGNQPQHF. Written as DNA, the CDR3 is TGTGCCATCAGTTCCCAGGCGGGCGTGGGCAATCAGCCCCAGCATTTT.